One and the same sample provided the 12 T cell receptor beta chains below, sequenced in a study of cytomegalovirus exposure and HLA in healthy donors. The PCR used 60 Vbeta and 13 Jbeta primers. The data were produced by immunoSEQ multiplex PCR, yet TCRdb's version contains in-frame clones alone and is incomplete. The sample has 85,000 to 100,000 clones; around 83% are singletons. The sample taken for sequencing was PBMCs. These receptor sequences come from a female donor in good health and CMV-seropositive.

The V and J genes are TRBV6-6 and TRBJ2-7, with a weak D call TRBD2 (6 bases). The CDR3 is made up of 12 amino acids. Germline CDR1 MNHNY, CDR2 SVGAGI (reference sequence). The germline V and J ends were trimmed by 5 bases and 4 bases, with 9 bases remaining between them. The DNA of the CDR3 is TGTGCCAGCAGTACGGAGGGTTACGAGCAGTACTTC. Residues: CASSTEGYEQYF.

This rearrangement joins TRBV20-1 to TRBJ1-1; D remains ambiguous. The germline gives CDR1 DFQATT, CDR2 SNEGSKA (reference sequence). V was pared by 2 bases and J by 8 bases, with 6 bases between. The CDR3 contains 10 residues. This chain's CDR3 is CSARFGEAFF. DNA of the CDR3: TGCAGTGCTAGATTCGGGGAAGCTTTCTTT.

The chain uses TRBV28 and TRBJ1-3; 9 positions agree with TRBD1. The CDR3 is 16 amino acids. Trimming cost V 2 bases and J 4 bases; bases outside gene matches: 6. Germline CDR1 and CDR2: MDHEN and SYDVKM. CDR3 nucleotide sequence: TGTGCCAGCAGTTTAATGGACAGGGGATCCGGAAACACCATATATTTT. Translating gives CASSLMDRGSGNTIYF. The full variable domain, in which reference TRBV28 and TRBJ1-3 provide the parts outside the CDR3, is DVKVTQSSRYLVKRTGEKVFLECVQDMDHENMFWYRQDPGLGLRLIYFSYDVKMKEKGDIPEGYSVSREKKERFSLILESASTNQTSMYLCASSLMDRGSGNTIYFGEGSWLTVV.

In its sample, this clone was seen once. This chain uses TRBV27 with TRBJ2-7; D remains ambiguous. Germline V CDR1 and CDR2: MNHEY, SMNVEV (reference sequence). V was trimmed by 2 bases and J by 2 bases, leaving 16 bases between them. The CDR3 spans 16 residues. The CDR3 DNA sequence: TGTGCCAGCAGTTTAACTAACGGCGACTTACCCTACGAGCAGTACTTC. It is translated as CASSLTNGDLPYEQYF.

The chain joins TRBV13 to TRBJ1-2; D is perhaps TRBD1 (5 bases). Per germline, CDR1 PRHDT and CDR2 FYEKMQ (reference sequence). This CDR3 comprises 15 residues. Trimming stripped 5 bases from V and 0 bases from J, with 13 bases between. The CDR3 sequence is CASSPGDPTNYGYTF. The CDR3 DNA is TGTGCCAGCAGCCCGGGGGACCCAACTAACTATGGCTACACCTTC. Full variable domain (outside the CDR3, taken from reference TRBV13 and TRBJ1-2): AAGVIQSPRHLIKEKRETATLKCYPIPRHDTVYWYQQGPGQDPQFLISFYEKMQSDKGSIPDRFSAQQFSDYHSELNMSSLELGDSALYFCASSPGDPTNYGYTFGSGTRLTVV.

Only a few counts were recorded for this clone. The chain employs TRBV6-5 and TRBJ1-6; 8 bases map to TRBD1. The junction had 7 bases not matched to a gene; V was cut back by 6 bases and J by 9 bases. Germline CDR1 and CDR2: MNHEY and SVGAGI. The CDR3 has 14 amino acids. CDR3 protein: CASSPDRGISPLHF. The CDR3 DNA reads as TGTGCCAGCAGCCCCGACAGGGGAATTTCACCCCTCCACTTT.

This chain uses TRBV28 with TRBJ2-7, with 10 bases identical to TRBD1. Germline values: CDR1 MDHEN, CDR2 SYDVKM. The J segment lost 3 bases and the V segment lost 5 bases, leaving 1 base of the junction unmatched. The CDR3 contains 13 residues. CDR3 amino acids: CASSRDRGYEQYF. CDR3 sequence (DNA): TGTGCCAGCAGTCGGGACAGGGGCTACGAGCAGTACTTC.

The chain combines TRBV6-5 with TRBJ2-5; tentative D call: TRBD2 (6 bases). The J call may be faulty, since TRBJ2-7 better matches the DNA end. CDR3 length equals 13 residues. Germline CDR1 reads MNHEY; CDR2 reads SVGAGI. The CDR3 loop reads CASRRTSFHEQYF. The CDR3 DNA sequence: TGTGCCAGCAGGCGAACTAGCTTCCACGAGCAGTACTTC.

The chain joins TRBV2 to TRBJ1-1, with D tentatively TRBD1 (5 bases). The CDR3 is 14 residues long. The germline gives CDR1 SNHLY, CDR2 FYNNEI. Trimming stripped 7 bases from V and 3 bases from J, with 15 bases between. The CDR3 DNA reads TGTGCCAGCAATATAAGGGACTCGGACACTGAAGCTTTCTTT. This sequence encodes CASNIRDSDTEAFF. The full variable domain, with the rest looked up from reference TRBV2 and TRBJ1-1, is EPEVTQTPSHQVTQMGQEVILRCVPISNHLYFYWYRQILGQKVEFLVSFYNNEISEKSEIFDDQFSVERPDGSNFTLKIRSTKLEDSAMYFCASNIRDSDTEAFFGQGTRLTVV.

The CDR3 DNA sequence: TGCAGCGTACAATTACAGGGGGCGGCTCACCCTTTGTATGGCTACACCTTC. It codes for CSVQLQGAAHPLYGYTF. The chain recombines TRBV29-1 with TRBJ1-2, with 9 positions matching TRBD1. Germline CDR1 SQVTM, CDR2 ANQGSEA. With 6 bases clipped from V and 5 bases from J, the junction kept 19 bases outside the gene matches. This CDR3 is built from 17 residues.

Comment on this clone: The sample contains more than one DNA sequence encoding this CDR3. The gene calls are TRBV6-5 and TRBJ2-1, with a tentative D call TRBD1 (5 bases). The V gene's germline CDR1 is MNHEY and CDR2 SVGAGI. The germline V and J ends were trimmed by 1 base and 3 bases, with 10 bases remaining between them. The CDR3 totals 15 residues. The CDR3 sequence: CASSYFDSNYNEQFF. The CDR3 DNA follows: TGTGCCAGCAGTTACTTTGACAGCAACTACAATGAGCAGTTCTTC.

The CDR3 DNA reads TGTGCCAGTAGTACGGACAGACTACAAGAGACCCAGTACTTC. Translated, it gives CASSTDRLQETQYF. This sequence joins TRBV19 and TRBJ2-5, with D possibly TRBD1 on 6 matching bases. The germline V and J ends were trimmed by 4 bases and 2 bases, with 11 bases remaining between them. The CDR3 runs to 14 residues. Germline values: CDR1 LNHDA, CDR2 SQIVND (reference sequence).